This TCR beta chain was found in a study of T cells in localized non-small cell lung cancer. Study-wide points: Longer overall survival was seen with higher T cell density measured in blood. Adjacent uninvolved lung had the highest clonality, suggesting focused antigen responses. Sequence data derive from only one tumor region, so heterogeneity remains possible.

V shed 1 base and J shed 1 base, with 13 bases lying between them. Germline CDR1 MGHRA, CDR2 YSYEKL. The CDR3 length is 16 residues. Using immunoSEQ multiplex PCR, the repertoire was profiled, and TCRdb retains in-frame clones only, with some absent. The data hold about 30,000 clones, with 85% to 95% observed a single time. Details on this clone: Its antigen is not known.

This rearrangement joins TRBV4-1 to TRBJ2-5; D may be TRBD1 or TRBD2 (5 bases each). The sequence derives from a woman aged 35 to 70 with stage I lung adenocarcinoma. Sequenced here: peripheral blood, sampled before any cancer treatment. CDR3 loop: CASSQVNGGPQETQYF. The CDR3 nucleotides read TGCGCCAGCAGCCAAGTCAATGGGGGACCCCAAGAGACCCAGTACTTC.